Following are 7 T cell receptor beta chains from one sample sequenced in a study of spatial heterogeneity in lung cancer. Regarding time point: sample taken at primary tumor resection. Sequencing covered unsorted whole RNA taken from tumor, nontumor lung or frozen PBMC. TCRdb recomputed calls from the 5' RACE reads with MiXCR, one row per CDR3 protein. The table has tens of thousands of distinct CDR3 sequences, roughly 15% seen once. Sequencing was performed on PBMCs, taken at surgery. The receptor set was obtained from a male donor with early-stage non-small cell lung cancer.

The V and J genes are TRBV20-1 and TRBJ2-7; possible D gene TRBD2, 5 bases. Trimming cost V 6 bases and J 2 bases, with 14 bases left between them. This CDR3 spans 13 amino acids. Germline V gene lookup returns CDR1 DFQATT and CDR2 SNEGSKA (reference sequence). The CDR3 reads CSAAGERAYEQYF. The CDR3 coding sequence is TGCAGTGCCGCCGGAGAGAGGGCCTACGAGCAGTACTTC.

The chain uses TRBV7-2 and TRBJ2-1, with 11 positions matching TRBD2. Germline-derived CDR1 and CDR2 are SGHTA and FQGNSA. With 3 bases clipped from V and 8 bases from J, the junction kept 0 bases outside the gene matches. The CDR3 is 13 residues long. The CDR3 here is CASSLGLADEQFF. In DNA form, the CDR3 reads TGTGCCAGCAGCTTGGGACTAGCGGATGAGCAGTTCTTC.

The chain is built from TRBV15 and TRBJ2-2, with D possibly matching TRBD2 (6 bases). V lost 1 base and J 6 bases, leaving 6 bases between the germline ends. The germline gives CDR1 LNHNV, CDR2 YYDKDF (reference sequence). There are 13 residues in the CDR3. The CDR3 protein is CATSRGGAGELFF. DNA of the CDR3: TGTGCCACCAGCAGAGGCGGGGCCGGGGAGCTGTTTTTT.

This clonotype has just a few counts. The chain links TRBV6-5 to TRBJ1-1; 7 nucleotides match TRBD1. The V gene end was trimmed by 6 bases and the J gene end by 1 base; junction bases not matched to a gene: 8. The V gene's germline CDR1 is MNHEY and CDR2 SVGAGI. CDR3 size: 15 residues. This CDR3 is CASSRQGSANTEAFF. In DNA form, the CDR3 reads TGTGCCAGCAGCCGACAGGGTTCGGCGAACACTGAAGCTTTCTTT.

J is TRBJ1-4 and V is TRBV5-4; TRBD1 aligns across 8 bases. Germline lookup yields CDR1 SGHNT and CDR2 YYREEE (reference sequence). V shed 4 bases and J 5 bases; nucleotides not matched to a gene: 4. This CDR3 has 14 residues. The CDR3 reads CASSRDRKNEKLFF. CDR3 sequence (DNA): TGTGCCAGCAGCCGGGACAGGAAGAATGAAAAACTGTTTTTT. Supplemented by reference TRBV5-4 and TRBJ1-4, the full variable domain reads ETGVTQSPTHLIKTRGQQVTLRCSSQSGHNTVSWYQQALGQGPQFIFQYYREEENGRGNFPPRFSGLQFPNYSSELNVNALELDDSALYLCASSRDRKNEKLFFGSGTQLSVL.

The V gene is TRBV7-9, the J gene TRBJ2-1, with D perhaps TRBD2 (5 bases). The CDR3 contains 15 residues. V gave up 5 bases and J gave up 3 bases, with 14 bases separating them. Germline CDR1 is SEHNR and CDR2 is FQNEAQ (reference sequence). The DNA for the CDR3 is TGTGCCAGCAGCCTGACCGGTGGACTCTACAATGAGCAGTTCTTC. This translates into CASSLTGGLYNEQFF.

This clonotype was observed a handful of times. This sequence joins TRBV5-1 and TRBJ1-1; D is ambiguous. The CDR3 contains 14 residues. Trimming removed 0 bases at V and 3 bases at J, with 9 bases between. CDR1 and CDR2 from the germline V gene are SGHRS and YFSETQ. DNA for the CDR3: TGCGCCAGCAGCTTGGCGGGGTGGGACACTGAAGCTTTCTTT. Translation: CASSLAGWDTEAFF.